These 12 T cell receptor beta chains were all obtained from the same sample, sequenced in a study of shared clonotypes between healthy human individuals. The protocol was immunoSEQ multiplex PCR, while the TCRdb copy is restricted to in-frame clones and leaves out a portion. The repertoire includes roughly 1,500,000 clones, around 98.5% of them detected once, and roughly 0.35% sits in the top ten. Material: naive CD4+ T cells sorted from blood. Subset described: CD45RA+ positively selected. The receptors shown here come from a man younger than 45 in good health.

Written as DNA, the CDR3 is TGTGCCAGCACCTTGACAGGGGTCGGAAACACCATATATTTT. Translated, it gives CASTLTGVGNTIYF. The J gene is TRBJ1-3, the V gene TRBV25-1; 8 nucleotides match TRBD1. This CDR3 contains 14 residues. Germline loops: CDR1 MGHDK, CDR2 SYGVNS. V dropped 7 bases and J dropped 4; count of bases not matched to a gene: 6.

The V call is TRBV11-2, the J call TRBJ2-3; TRBD2 matches 9 bases. The CDR3 is 16 amino acids. Germline V lookup: CDR1 SGHAT, CDR2 FQNNGV. V lost 5 bases, J lost 5 bases, and 11 bases stayed unmatched. The CDR3 coding sequence is TGTGCCAGCAGCCGTGGGGCGGGAGGGCCCGGAGATACGCAGTATTTT. Translated: CASSRGAGGPGDTQYF.

This chain joins TRBV19 and TRBJ1-2, with TRBD1 as a possible D gene (6 bases). CDR1 is LNHDA and CDR2 is SQIVND in the germline V gene (reference sequence). This CDR3 has 12 amino acids. The CDR3: CGQKAGVHGYTF. CDR3 bases: TGTGGTCAGAAAGCAGGGGTCCATGGCTACACCTTC.

The chain couples TRBV7-2 to TRBJ2-2, with TRBD2 matching 11 bases. The CDR3 has 15 residues. After removal of 5 bases from V and 6 bases from J, the junction contained 5 bases not matched to a gene. Germline loops: CDR1 SGHTA, CDR2 FQGNSA. CDR3 DNA sequence: TGTGCCAGCAGCGGAAGGACTAGCGGGTCCGGGGAGCTGTTTTTT. Protein sequence: CASSGRTSGSGELFF.

The count of this clone is one. This sequence joins TRBV28 and TRBJ2-2, with 10 bases matching TRBD2. The J segment lost 5 bases and the V segment lost 6 bases, leaving 9 bases of the junction unmatched. The germline CDR1 and CDR2 sequences are MDHEN and SYDVKM. The CDR3 totals 16 residues. The CDR3 here is CASRKLAGKTTGELFF. The CDR3 DNA sequence: TGTGCCAGCAGAAAACTAGCGGGAAAGACAACCGGGGAGCTGTTTTTT.

The rearrangement links TRBV28 to TRBJ2-3, with D perhaps given as TRBD1 or TRBD2 (5 bases each). The CDR3 runs to 14 residues. V lost 5 bases and J 4 bases, leaving 13 bases between the germline ends. Germline CDR1 and CDR2: MDHEN and SYDVKM. DNA for the CDR3: TGTGCCAGCAGTCTCCCCACGGGGCCAGATACGCAGTATTTT. It translates to CASSLPTGPDTQYF.

The V call is TRBV4-3, the J call TRBJ1-5; D is unresolved. Trimming removed 1 base from V and 0 bases from J, with 4 bases in between. Germline CDR1 LGHNA, CDR2 YSLEER. The CDR3 loop spans 14 amino acids. CDR3 amino acids: CASSQAVSNQPQHF. The CDR3 DNA follows: TGCGCCAGCAGCCAAGCGGTTAGCAATCAGCCCCAGCATTTT.

The rearrangement links TRBV6-4 to TRBJ2-7; TRBD1 agrees at 7 bases. J was trimmed by 6 bases and V by 3 bases; bases with no gene match: 23. Germline CDR1 is MRHNA and CDR2 is SNTAGT. The CDR3 has 19 residues. Here the CDR3 DNA reads TGTGCCAGCAGTGAATACCCATCTCCGGGACAGAAGAGGGACGGCGAGCAGTACTTC. Translated, it gives CASSEYPSPGQKRDGEQYF.

V usage is TRBV14 and J usage is TRBJ2-3; 12 bases map to TRBD2. From germline, CDR1 is SGHDN and CDR2 FVKESK. V shed 3 bases, J shed 5 bases, and the junction held 9 bases outside the gene matches. This CDR3 contains 17 residues. The CDR3 loop reads CASSQLAGGTPIDTQYF. In DNA, the CDR3 is TGTGCCAGCAGCCAGCTAGCGGGAGGGACTCCGATAGATACGCAGTATTTT.

The chain uses TRBV5-1 and TRBJ2-2; 9 bases fit TRBD2. Trimming at V came to 7 bases and at J to 5 bases, leaving 9 bases not matched to a gene. The CDR3 is 15 residues long. Germline V CDR1 and CDR2: SGHRS, YFSETQ. The CDR3 spells CASERGAPETGELFF. CDR3 in DNA: TGCGCCAGCGAGCGGGGGGCCCCGGAAACCGGGGAGCTGTTTTTT.

The genes are TRBV5-4 and TRBJ2-1, with 9 bases identical to TRBD1. Losses at the gene ends were 0 bases for V and 10 bases for J; bases not matched to a gene: 14. This CDR3 comprises 17 residues. Germline CDR1 and CDR2: SGHNT and YYREEE (reference sequence). CDR3 nucleotide sequence: TGTGCCAGCAGCTTGGGGGACAGGGCCGGACCCGGACACGAGCAGTTCTTC. Translating it yields CASSLGDRAGPGHEQFF. Full variable domain (remainder filled in from reference TRBV5-4 and TRBJ2-1): ETGVTQSPTHLIKTRGQQVTLRCSSQSGHNTVSWYQQALGQGPQFIFQYYREEENGRGNFPPRFSGLQFPNYSSELNVNALELDDSALYLCASSLGDRAGPGHEQFFGPGTRLTVL.

This clone was found once. CDR3 bases: TGTGCCAGCTCAGGGGGACAGGGTTGGTACGAGCAGTACTTC. It is translated as CASSGGQGWYEQYF. The genes are TRBV18 and TRBJ2-7; 9 bases agree with TRBD1. Trimming at V came to 5 bases and at J to 4 bases, leaving 6 bases not matched to a gene. Germline loops: CDR1 KGHSH, CDR2 LQKENI. This CDR3 region has 14 residues.